This T cell receptor (beta chain) was captured by sequencing in a study of Graves' ophthalmopathy and Graves' hyperthyroidism. V lost 5 bases and J 4 bases, leaving 17 bases between the germline ends. This CDR3 spans 15 amino acids. The germline V gene has CDR1 MNHNS and CDR2 SASEGT. Study results and caveats: For separating ophthalmopathy from stable hyperthyroidism, a 13-signature model gave 85% to 90% sensitivity and roughly 83% specificity.

Using RNA transcripts, the TCR beta CDR3 regions were amplified. First-round RT-PCR employed HTBI primers, with a second-round multiplex PCR after it. MiXCR, applied by TCRdb to the multiplex PCR reads, yields one record per CDR3 protein. The data hold about 620,000 distinct CDR3 sequences, with 22% observed a single time. This clonotype was recorded at least ten times. The antigen is unknown. The PBMCs had their origin in 10 ml of fresh peripheral blood. Sequenced input: peripheral blood. The sequence came from a woman in her late teens or twenties with stable Graves' hyperthyroidism. Some clones in this sample may be carry-over from other donors' samples. J is TRBJ1-2 and V is TRBV6-1; maybe TRBD1 (5 bases). CDR3 in DNA: TGTGCCAGCAGTCCGAGACAGATTTACATCTATGGCTACACCTTC. This gives the protein CASSPRQIYIYGYTF.